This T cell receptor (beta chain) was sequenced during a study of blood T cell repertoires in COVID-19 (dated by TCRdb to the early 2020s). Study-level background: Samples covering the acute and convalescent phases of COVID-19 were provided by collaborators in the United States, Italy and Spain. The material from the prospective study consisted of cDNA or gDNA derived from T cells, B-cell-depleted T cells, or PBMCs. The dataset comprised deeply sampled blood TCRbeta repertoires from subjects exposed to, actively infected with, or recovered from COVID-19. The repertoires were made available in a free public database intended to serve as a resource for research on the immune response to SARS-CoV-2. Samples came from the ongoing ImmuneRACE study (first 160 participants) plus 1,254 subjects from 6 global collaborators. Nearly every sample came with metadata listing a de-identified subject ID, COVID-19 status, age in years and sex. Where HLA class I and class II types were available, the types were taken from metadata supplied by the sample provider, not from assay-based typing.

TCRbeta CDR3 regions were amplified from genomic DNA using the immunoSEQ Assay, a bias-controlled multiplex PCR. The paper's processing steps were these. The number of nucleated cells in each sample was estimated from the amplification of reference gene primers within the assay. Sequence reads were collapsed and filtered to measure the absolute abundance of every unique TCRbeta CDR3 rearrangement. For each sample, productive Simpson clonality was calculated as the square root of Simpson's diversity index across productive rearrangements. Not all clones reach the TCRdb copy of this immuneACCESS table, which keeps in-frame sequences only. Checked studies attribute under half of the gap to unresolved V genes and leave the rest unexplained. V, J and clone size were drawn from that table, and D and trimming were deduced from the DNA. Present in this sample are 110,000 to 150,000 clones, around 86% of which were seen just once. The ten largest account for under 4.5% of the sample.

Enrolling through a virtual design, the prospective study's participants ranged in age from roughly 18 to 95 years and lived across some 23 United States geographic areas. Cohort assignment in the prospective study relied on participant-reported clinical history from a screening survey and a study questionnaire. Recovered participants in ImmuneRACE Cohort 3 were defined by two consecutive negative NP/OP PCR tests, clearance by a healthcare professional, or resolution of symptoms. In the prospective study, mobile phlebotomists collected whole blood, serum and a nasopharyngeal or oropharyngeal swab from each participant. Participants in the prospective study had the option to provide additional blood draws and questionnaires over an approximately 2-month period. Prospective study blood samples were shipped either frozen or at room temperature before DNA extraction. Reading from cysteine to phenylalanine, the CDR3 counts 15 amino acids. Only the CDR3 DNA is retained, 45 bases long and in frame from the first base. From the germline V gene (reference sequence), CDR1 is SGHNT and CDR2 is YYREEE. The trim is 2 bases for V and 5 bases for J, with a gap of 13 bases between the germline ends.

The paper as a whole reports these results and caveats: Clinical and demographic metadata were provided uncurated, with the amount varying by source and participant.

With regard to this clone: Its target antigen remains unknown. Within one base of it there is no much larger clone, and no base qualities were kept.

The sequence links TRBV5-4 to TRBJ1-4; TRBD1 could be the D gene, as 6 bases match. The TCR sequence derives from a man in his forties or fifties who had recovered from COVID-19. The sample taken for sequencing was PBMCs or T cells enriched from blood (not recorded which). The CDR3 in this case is CASSFSGTNNEKLFF. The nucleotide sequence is TGTGCCAGCAGCTTTTCCGGGACAAACAATGAAAAACTGTTTTTT. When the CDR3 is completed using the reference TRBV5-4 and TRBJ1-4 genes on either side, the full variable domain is ETGVTQSPTHLIKTRGQQVTLRCSSQSGHNTVSWYQQALGQGPQFIFQYYREEENGRGNFPPRFSGLQFPNYSSELNVNALELDDSALYLCASSFSGTNNEKLFFGSGTQLSVL.